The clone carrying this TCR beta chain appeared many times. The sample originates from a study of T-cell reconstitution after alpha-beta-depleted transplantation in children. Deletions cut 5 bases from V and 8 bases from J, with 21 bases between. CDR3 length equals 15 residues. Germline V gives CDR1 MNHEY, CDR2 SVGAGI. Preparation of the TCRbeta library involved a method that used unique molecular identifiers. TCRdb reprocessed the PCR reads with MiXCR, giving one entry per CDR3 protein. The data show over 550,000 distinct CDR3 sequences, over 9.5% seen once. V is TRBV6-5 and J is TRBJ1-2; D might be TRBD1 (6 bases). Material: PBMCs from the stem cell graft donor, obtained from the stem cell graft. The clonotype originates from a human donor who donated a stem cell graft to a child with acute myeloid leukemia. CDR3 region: CASSPPGLGGDGYTF. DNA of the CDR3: TGTGCCAGCAGTCCCCCCGGTCTTGGGGGCGACGGCTACACCTTC.